The 28 T cell receptor beta chains below all came from one sample that was sequenced in a study of blood T cell repertoires in COVID-19. The method was immunoSEQ multiplex PCR; TCRdb's version includes in-frame clones alone and lacks a portion of them. The data show about 520,000 clones, roughly 85% seen once. Sequencing was performed on peripheral blood. Every receptor here comes from a human donor in a cohort sampled during active COVID-19.

This chain connects TRBV7-6 to TRBJ1-2; 8 nucleotides line up with TRBD1. The CDR3 is 16 residues long. J gave up 4 bases and V 5 bases, and 12 bases lay outside the gene matches. Germline V CDR1 and CDR2: SGHVS, FNYEAQ. CDR3 DNA sequence: TGTGCCAGCAGCGATAAAAAGGCAGGGGGCGTCTATGGCTACACCTTC. It yields the protein CASSDKKAGGVYGYTF.

The chain recombines TRBV6-5 with TRBJ2-1; 12 bases map to TRBD2. Germline CDR1 reads MNHEY; CDR2 reads SVGAGI. The CDR3 has 16 amino acids. The trim removed 2 bases at V and 7 bases at J, leaving 6 bases unmatched. CDR3 in amino acids: CASSYPTSGSWNEQFF. The DNA for the CDR3 is TGTGCCAGCAGTTACCCGACTAGCGGGAGTTGGAATGAGCAGTTCTTC.

The chain couples TRBV6-5 to TRBJ1-5, with 9 bases lining up with TRBD1. The ends lost 2 bases at V and 3 bases at J; junction bases unmatched: 5. The CDR3 length is 16 residues. Germline V gene lookup returns CDR1 MNHEY and CDR2 SVGAGI. This CDR3 is CASSYHGTGLNQPQHF. The CDR3 coding sequence is TGTGCCAGCAGTTACCACGGGACAGGGCTCAATCAGCCCCAGCATTTT.

The gene calls are TRBV6-5 and TRBJ1-2; D remains unclear. Trimming pared 5 bases from V and 3 bases from J, leaving 13 bases between. CDR1 is MNHEY and CDR2 is SVGAGI in the germline V gene. The CDR3 runs to 14 residues. The CDR3 sequence: CASSTLGRDYGYTF. The CDR3 DNA reads as TGTGCCAGCAGTACCCTGGGGAGGGACTATGGCTACACCTTC.

Only one count was recorded for this clone. This rearrangement joins TRBV6-2 or TRBV6-3 to TRBJ2-1; 10 bases are a match to TRBD2. Germline CDR1 MNHEY, CDR2 SVGEGT. V lost 4 bases, J lost 9 bases, and 21 bases stayed unmatched. This CDR3 is 19 amino acids long. Here the CDR3 reads CASSFPRGLAGVSGGEQFF. CDR3 sequence (DNA): TGTGCCAGCAGTTTTCCCAGGGGCCTAGCGGGAGTTTCCGGTGGTGAGCAGTTCTTC.

The chain uses TRBV4-3 and TRBJ1-1; tentative D call: TRBD1 (5 bases). V lost 0 bases and J 4 bases, leaving 9 bases between the germline ends. This CDR3 is built from 14 residues. CDR1 and CDR2 from the germline V gene are LGHNA and YSLEER. CDR3 amino acids: CASSQDPRATEAFF. The CDR3 region has the DNA TGCGCCAGCAGCCAAGATCCCAGGGCCACTGAAGCTTTCTTT.

The chain joins TRBV3-1 (or the pseudogene TRBV3-2) to TRBJ2-5; D ambiguous. CDR1 is LGHDT and CDR2 is YNNKEL in the germline V gene (reference sequence). The CDR3 has 12 residues. V shed 3 bases and J shed 2 bases, with 4 bases lying between them. The CDR3 loop is CASSHPQETQYF. For the CDR3, the DNA is TGTGCCAGCAGCCACCCTCAAGAGACCCAGTACTTC.

This clone showed up just once. J is TRBJ2-7 and V is TRBV7-2, with a possible D match to TRBD2 (6 bases). V lost 4 bases, J lost 1 base, and 11 bases lay in between. Germline V gene data show CDR1 as SGHTA and CDR2 as FQGNSA. The CDR3 runs to 14 residues. Here the CDR3 reads CASSSGTLSYEQYF. The CDR3 region has the DNA TGTGCCAGCAGCTCCGGGACTCTATCCTACGAGCAGTACTTC.

This chain joins TRBV15 and TRBJ1-2; a weak D match, TRBD1 (5 bases). V was pared by 0 bases and J by 4 bases, with 12 bases between. The CDR3 spans 15 residues. Germline V lookup: CDR1 LNHNV, CDR2 YYDKDF (reference sequence). CDR3 coding DNA: TGTGCCACCAGCAGAGATCAAGGCAGGGTCTATGGCTACACCTTC. It is translated as CATSRDQGRVYGYTF.

The CDR3 coding sequence is TGTGCCAGCAGTTTTCAAGGGGCCGGGGGGGTGGCTGAAGCTTTCTTT. Translation: CASSFQGAGGVAEAFF. This chain uses TRBV6-6 with TRBJ1-1, with D perhaps matching TRBD1 (5 bases). CDR1 is MNHNY, CDR2 SVGAGI, per germline (reference sequence). The CDR3 is made up of 16 amino acids. V was cut by 4 bases and J by 6 bases, with 21 bases left in between.

The chain couples TRBV2 to TRBJ2-7; 11 bases map to TRBD2. The V gene's germline CDR1 is SNHLY and CDR2 FYNNEI. V shed 4 bases and J 5 bases; nucleotides not matched to a gene: 4. CDR3 size: 14 residues. The DNA of the CDR3 is TGTGCCAGCAGTGGATTACTAGCGGGAGACGAGCAGTACTTC. Translation: CASSGLLAGDEQYF.

The V call is TRBV24-1, the J call TRBJ1-4; perhaps TRBD1 as D (5 bases). The V end was cut by 2 bases, the J end by 5 bases, with 11 bases between. The CDR3 extends over 15 amino acids. Germline CDR1 and CDR2: KGHDR and SFDVKD. Here the CDR3 reads CATSDSGIINEKLFF. The CDR3 DNA follows: TGTGCCACCAGTGATTCAGGGATTATCAATGAAAAACTGTTTTTT.

A remark on this clone: This CDR3 is also generated by other DNA sequences in the sample. The chain joins TRBV28 to TRBJ2-1; D unclear. This CDR3 spans 13 amino acids. CDR1 and CDR2 from the germline V gene are MDHEN and SYDVKM. Between the trimmed V and J ends, which lost 6 bases and 3 bases, there was a span of 9 bases. CDR3: CASSSGSYNEQFF. Here the CDR3 DNA reads TGTGCCAGCAGCTCGGGTAGCTACAATGAGCAGTTCTTC.

This chain uses TRBV18 with TRBJ1-2; 10 bases agree with TRBD1. The V gene's germline CDR1 is KGHSH and CDR2 LQKENI. The CDR3 totals 18 residues. The V and J ends lost 2 bases and 0 bases, in that order; junction bases with no gene match: 9. The CDR3 sequence is CASSPSDRGPASNYGYTF. The DNA of the CDR3 is TGTGCCAGCTCACCATCCGACAGGGGGCCGGCTTCTAACTATGGCTACACCTTC.

This chain connects TRBV3-1 (or the pseudogene TRBV3-2) to TRBJ2-1; weak D call: TRBD2 (5 bases). V was shortened by 4 bases and J by 7 bases, with 11 bases between the two germline ends. From germline, CDR1 is LGHDT and CDR2 YNNKEL (reference sequence). The CDR3 has 13 residues. CDR3 DNA sequence: TGTGCCAGCAGCCCCCCATCGGGAAATGAGCAGTTCTTC. Encoded protein: CASSPPSGNEQFF.

V usage is TRBV2 and J usage is TRBJ1-1; TRBD1 aligns across 7 bases. Germline V gene lookup returns CDR1 SNHLY and CDR2 FYNNEI. The ends lost 5 bases at V and 5 bases at J; junction bases unmatched: 11. This CDR3 comprises 15 residues. The CDR3 DNA is TGTGCCAGCAGTACACGAAAGGGGGCGGGAACTGAAGCTTTCTTT. Its translation is CASSTRKGAGTEAFF. Full variable domain (rest looked up from reference TRBV2 and TRBJ1-1): EPEVTQTPSHQVTQMGQEVILRCVPISNHLYFYWYRQILGQKVEFLVSFYNNEISEKSEIFDDQFSVERPDGSNFTLKIRSTKLEDSAMYFCASSTRKGAGTEAFFGQGTRLTVV.

The chain carries TRBV5-8 and TRBJ1-1; 7 positions match TRBD1. From germline, CDR1 is SGHTS and CDR2 YDEGEE. CDR3 length: 14 residues. V lost 0 bases and J lost 4; bases outside the gene matches: 3. This CDR3 is CASSLVPGGTEAFF. The CDR3 nucleotides are TGTGCCAGCAGCTTGGTTCCAGGGGGCACTGAAGCTTTCTTT. The full variable domain, with the rest looked up from reference TRBV5-8 and TRBJ1-1, is EAGVTQSPTHLIKTRGQQATLRCSPISGHTSVYWYQQALGLGLQFLLWYDEGEERNRGNFPPRFSGRQFPNYSSELNVNALELEDSALYLCASSLVPGGTEAFFGQGTRLTVV.

The genes are TRBV6-5 and TRBJ2-7; the match to TRBD1 covers 8 bases. Germline-derived CDR1 and CDR2 are MNHEY and SVGAGI. The CDR3 consists of 14 residues. V lost 5 bases, J lost 2 bases, and 5 bases stayed unmatched. CDR3 DNA: TGTGCCAGCAGTCAAAGACAGGGGCCCTACGAGCAGTACTTC. It yields the protein CASSQRQGPYEQYF.

The sample holds a few counts of this clone. The V and J genes are TRBV20-1 and TRBJ1-1; unclear D gene. The CDR3 spans 11 residues. Germline V gene data show CDR1 as DFQATT and CDR2 as SNEGSKA (reference sequence). In DNA form, the CDR3 reads TGCAGGATAACCGGGGACACTGAAGCTTTCTTT. This encodes CRITGDTEAFF.

The genes are TRBV30 and TRBJ1-2; D gene uncertain. The CDR3 sequence is 12 residues long. Looked up from germline, CDR1 is GTSNPN and CDR2 is SVGIG (reference sequence). V was clipped by 4 bases and J by 3 bases, with 9 bases between them. The CDR3 sequence is CAWIWEDYGYTF. The CDR3 coding sequence is TGTGCCTGGATTTGGGAGGACTATGGCTACACCTTC.

This chain uses TRBV5-6 with TRBJ1-2; possibly TRBD1 for D (6 bases). The CDR3 is made up of 14 amino acids. Trimming shortened V by 0 bases and J by 7 bases, and 13 bases separated the two germline ends. The V gene's germline CDR1 is SGHDT and CDR2 YYEEEE. The CDR3 loop reads CASSLAPRGSGYTF. The CDR3 DNA sequence: TGTGCCAGCAGCTTGGCCCCCAGGGGAAGTGGCTACACCTTC.

J is TRBJ1-5 and V is TRBV4-3, with TRBD1 matching over 7 bases. This CDR3 has 17 amino acids. Germline V CDR1 and CDR2: LGHNA, YSLEER. V was pared by 0 bases and J by 3 bases, with 8 bases of the junction left unmatched. CDR3 DNA: TGCGCCAGCAGCCAAGATCCCGCAGGGGGTACCAATCAGCCCCAGCATTTT. Its translation: CASSQDPAGGTNQPQHF.

V usage is TRBV6-5 and J usage is TRBJ2-7; 12 positions agree with TRBD2. Germline trimming cut 4 bases from V and 6 bases from J; bases unmatched to any gene: 4. The CDR3 has 14 amino acids. Germline loops: CDR1 MNHEY, CDR2 SVGAGI. CDR3 bases: TGTGCCAGCAGTTTGACTAGCGGGAGTATCGAGCAGTACTTC. Encoded protein: CASSLTSGSIEQYF.

This chain joins TRBV29-1 and TRBJ2-7; 7 bases agree with TRBD1. J gave up 6 bases and V 0 bases, and 5 bases lay outside the gene matches. CDR3 length equals 13 residues. The V gene's germline CDR1 is SQVTM and CDR2 ANQGSEA. The DNA for the CDR3 is TGCAGCGTTGAAGAGAACAGGGGTGGCGAGCAGTACTTC. Encoded protein: CSVEENRGGEQYF.

The chain is built from TRBV29-1 and TRBJ1-1; D unclear. With 8 bases removed from V and 0 bases from J, the gap between germline ends came to 13 bases. The CDR3 extends over 13 amino acids. Germline V gene sequence: CDR1 SQVTM, CDR2 ANQGSEA. For the CDR3, the DNA is TGCAGCCTCCAGGATCCCATGAACACTGAAGCTTTCTTT. Protein sequence: CSLQDPMNTEAFF.

The J gene is TRBJ2-5, the V gene TRBV19; D perhaps matches TRBD1 (5 bases). Germline V CDR1 and CDR2: LNHDA, SQIVND (reference sequence). The CDR3 sequence is 15 residues long. Between the trimmed V and J ends, which lost 3 bases and 0 bases, there was a span of 11 bases. CDR3 amino acids: CASSISRAHQETQYF. Written as DNA, the CDR3 is TGTGCCAGTAGTATTAGCAGGGCCCACCAAGAGACCCAGTACTTC. The full variable domain, completed using reference TRBV19 and TRBJ2-5, is DGGITQSPKYLFRKEGQNVTLSCEQNLNHDAMYWYRQDPGQGLRLIYYSQIVNDFQKGDIAEGYSVSREKKESFPLTVTSAQKNPTAFYLCASSISRAHQETQYFGPGTRLLVL.

The chain couples TRBV9 to TRBJ2-5, with 9 bases that match TRBD1. The CDR3 has 15 amino acids. CDR1 and CDR2 (germline): SGDLS, YYNGEE. With 0 bases clipped from V and 5 bases from J, the junction kept 5 bases outside the gene matches. The CDR3 loop reads CASSVDRGRGETQYF. DNA of the CDR3: TGTGCCAGCAGCGTAGACAGGGGGCGCGGGGAGACCCAGTACTTC.

This clone has a single count. The chain combines TRBV4-2 with TRBJ1-3; D perhaps matches TRBD1 (5 bases). The CDR3 runs 16 residues. Trimming removed 4 bases at V and 0 bases at J, with 13 bases between. Germline V gives CDR1 LGHNA, CDR2 YNFKEQ. The CDR3 protein is CASSRATGVSGNTIYF. DNA for the CDR3: TGTGCCAGCAGCCGCGCAACGGGGGTCTCTGGAAACACCATATATTTT.